A single sample gave rise to the 28 T cell receptor beta chains below, sequenced in a study of CD8 T cells in Susac syndrome. Random-hexamer reverse transcription was applied to roughly 0.5 to 1 ug RNA. MiXCR, applied by TCRdb to the immunoSEQ multiplex PCR reads, yields one record per CDR3 protein. Altogether about 130,000 distinct CDR3 sequences are present, approximately 95% being singletons, with the ten largest covering 0.15% to 0.2%. Source material: CD8+ T cells from PBMCs. The receptors here all came from a human donor with Susac syndrome.

J is TRBJ1-1 and V is TRBV12-2; TRBD1 reflects the table's D call only, with no check against the DNA. TRBV12-2 is a documented pseudogene. The CDR3 runs to 15 residues. The CDR3 spells CASRLDRGKNTEAFF. The CDR3, as DNA: TGTGCAAGTCGCTTAGATAGGGGGAAGAACACTGAAGCTTTCTTT.

The genes are TRBV4-1 and TRBJ2-3; 8 nucleotides match TRBD1. From germline, CDR1 is MGHRA and CDR2 YSYEKL. This CDR3 has 16 amino acids. After removal of 3 bases from V and 8 bases from J, the junction contained 13 bases not matched to a gene. The CDR3: CASSHGTGFLRGTQYF. CDR3 in DNA: TGCGCCAGCAGCCACGGGACAGGATTCCTCCGGGGTACGCAGTATTTT.

The rearrangement joins TRBV5-6 to TRBJ2-1; D gene unclear. CDR1 is SGHDT, CDR2 YYEEEE, per germline. Trimming left V 3 bases short and J 6 bases short, with 10 bases between. The CDR3 has 13 residues. CDR3 DNA: TGTGCCAGCAGCTCCCGCTACTCCAATGAGCAGTTCTTC. It encodes CASSSRYSNEQFF.

This clonotype appeared once. The chain joins TRBV12-3 or TRBV12-4 to TRBJ1-1; D unresolved. V dropped 3 bases and J dropped 7 bases, with 6 bases sitting between them. The CDR3 has 11 residues. The CDR3 loop reads CASSFAIEAFF. DNA of the CDR3: TGTGCCAGCAGTTTCGCCATTGAAGCTTTCTTT.

The chain has TRBV9 and TRBJ2-5; a weak D match, TRBD2 (6 bases). The CDR3 length is 14 residues. Germline V CDR1 and CDR2: SGDLS, YYNGEE. The V gene lost 4 bases and the J gene lost 0 bases, with 10 bases spanning the gap. In DNA form, the CDR3 reads TGTGCCAGCAGCCTCGGGGACTACCAAGAGACCCAGTACTTC. It translates to CASSLGDYQETQYF.

This chain connects TRBV4-1 to TRBJ2-7; D is perhaps TRBD1 or TRBD2 (5 bases each). V was trimmed by 4 bases and J by 4 bases, leaving 5 bases between them. CDR1 is MGHRA, CDR2 YSYEKL, per germline. The CDR3 has 11 amino acids. CDR3 residues: CASSRGYEQYF. As DNA, the CDR3 is TGCGCCAGCAGCCGGGGGTACGAGCAGTACTTC.

J is TRBJ2-5 and V is TRBV19, with D possibly called TRBD1 or TRBD2 (6 bases each). Trimming stripped 5 bases from V and 3 bases from J, with 13 bases between. CDR1 and CDR2 from the germline V gene are LNHDA and SQIVND (reference sequence). The CDR3 spans 14 residues. The CDR3 DNA is TGTGCCAGTAGTTTTGGGGGGCTCGAAGAGACCCAGTACTTC. As protein: CASSFGGLEETQYF.

The chain recombines TRBV2 with TRBJ1-1; unclear D gene. Germline CDR1 is SNHLY and CDR2 is FYNNEI. The CDR3 sequence is 15 residues long. Trimming stripped 4 bases from V and 0 bases from J, with 12 bases between. The CDR3 region is CASSGTEDMNTEAFF. CDR3 DNA sequence: TGTGCCAGCAGTGGGACGGAAGACATGAACACTGAAGCTTTCTTT.

The V call is TRBV10-2, the J call TRBJ2-1; TRBD2 might be the D (5 bases). V gave up 5 bases and J gave up 13 bases, with 18 bases separating them. The CDR3 extends over 13 amino acids. Germline V gene sequence: CDR1 WSHSY, CDR2 SAAADI. CDR3 DNA: TGCGCCAGCAGTCACCCGGGGATAGCCTCTCAGTTCTTC. It encodes CASSHPGIASQFF.

This clonotype showed up just once. The genes are TRBV14 and TRBJ2-7, with D possibly called TRBD1 or TRBD2 (5 bases each). The CDR3 is 14 amino acids. CDR1 and CDR2 from the germline V gene are SGHDN and FVKESK. The ends were cut back, 0 bases at V and 0 bases at J, with 6 bases in the middle. The CDR3 is CASSQDGTSYEQYF. The CDR3 DNA is TGTGCCAGCAGCCAAGACGGGACCTCCTACGAGCAGTACTTC.

The genes are TRBV20-1 and TRBJ1-2, with 8 bases aligning to TRBD1. This CDR3 region has 18 residues. The V gene's germline CDR1 is DFQATT and CDR2 SNEGSKA (reference sequence). V lost 5 bases to trimming and J lost 2 bases; unmatched junction nucleotides: 19. The CDR3 here is CSAPDPTTTGDHNYGYTF. In DNA, the CDR3 is TGCAGTGCTCCTGATCCTACTACGACAGGGGACCACAACTATGGCTACACCTTC.

The V call is TRBV9, the J call TRBJ2-7; a weak D match, TRBD2 (6 bases). CDR1 is SGDLS and CDR2 is YYNGEE in the germline V gene. Trimming stripped 4 bases from V and 6 bases from J, with 17 bases between. The CDR3 length is 14 residues. CDR3 sequence reads: CASSPPDGGGEQYF. DNA for the CDR3: TGTGCCAGCAGCCCCCCGGATGGGGGAGGCGAGCAGTACTTC. The variable domain in full, completed from reference TRBV9 and TRBJ2-7, reads DSGVTQTPKHLITATGQRVTLRCSPRSGDLSVYWYQQSLDQGLQFLIQYYNGEERAKGNILERFSAQQFPDLHSELNLSSLELGDSALYFCASSPPDGGGEQYFGPGTRLTVT.

V is TRBV20-1 and J is TRBJ2-3; 7 nucleotides align to TRBD2. Looked up from germline, CDR1 is DFQATT and CDR2 is SNEGSKA (reference sequence). This CDR3 spans 14 amino acids. The V gene end was trimmed by 5 bases and the J gene end by 2 bases; junction bases not matched to a gene: 7. CDR3 bases: TGCAGTGCTTGGGAGCGGGGTTCCACAGATACGCAGTATTTT. Protein: CSAWERGSTDTQYF.

This chain connects TRBV5-1 to TRBJ1-1, with 9 bases lining up with TRBD1. After removal of 2 bases from V and 4 bases from J, the junction contained 6 bases not matched to a gene. The germline CDR1 and CDR2 sequences are SGHRS and YFSETQ. The CDR3 totals 15 residues. CDR3 sequence (DNA): TGCGCCAGCAGCTTTACCGGGACAGGGACCACTGAAGCTTTCTTT. Translated: CASSFTGTGTTEAFF.

The rearrangement joins TRBV14 to TRBJ1-2, with D possibly matching TRBD1 (5 bases). The CDR3 sequence is 12 residues long. Germline CDR1 and CDR2: SGHDN and FVKESK. V dropped 1 base and J dropped 5 bases, with 5 bases sitting between them. CDR3: CASSQAGYGYTF. In DNA, the CDR3 is TGTGCCAGCAGCCAAGCAGGGTATGGCTACACCTTC.

The gene calls are TRBV6-4 and TRBJ2-2; D remains ambiguous. The CDR3 covers 12 residues. Germline V lookup: CDR1 MRHNA, CDR2 SNTAGT. V was shortened by 2 bases and J by 6 bases, with 4 bases between the two germline ends. CDR3 nucleotides: TGTGCCAGCAGTGACGACTCCGGGGAGCTGTTTTTT. Amino acid sequence: CASSDDSGELFF.

J is TRBJ1-1 and V is TRBV27; D remains unclear. CDR3 length: 14 amino acids. Trimming pared 7 bases from V and 3 bases from J, leaving 15 bases between. Germline assignment: CDR1 MNHEY and CDR2 SMNVEV (reference sequence). The CDR3 DNA sequence: TGTGCCAGCACTCCCCTGGGGTTTGACACTGAAGCTTTCTTT. Translated, it gives CASTPLGFDTEAFF.

The chain links TRBV24-1 to TRBJ2-3; 10 nucleotides align to TRBD2. The CDR3 has 14 residues. The germline V gene has CDR1 KGHDR and CDR2 SFDVKD. The V and J ends lost 5 bases and 6 bases, in that order; junction bases with no gene match: 4. DNA of the CDR3: TGTGCCACCAGTGGGTCTAGCGGGAGTGATACGCAGTATTTT. Amino acid sequence: CATSGSSGSDTQYF.

The chain recombines TRBV28 with TRBJ2-7, with 7 nucleotides matching TRBD1. This CDR3 spans 12 amino acids. Germline trimming cut 5 bases from V and 13 bases from J; bases unmatched to any gene: 11. The germline gives CDR1 MDHEN, CDR2 SYDVKM. DNA for the CDR3: TGTGCCAGCAGTATCTACAGGGGACGACGATACTTC. Translating it yields CASSIYRGRRYF.

The J gene is TRBJ1-1, the V gene TRBV9; D unresolved. CDR3 length: 13 residues. Deletions cut 0 bases from V and 1 base from J, with 4 bases between. Per germline, CDR1 SGDLS and CDR2 YYNGEE. CDR3 sequence: CASSVEENTEAFF. The CDR3 DNA reads as TGTGCCAGCAGCGTAGAGGAGAACACTGAAGCTTTCTTT.

The rearrangement links TRBV19 to TRBJ1-2; D unclear. The CDR3 has 14 amino acids. Germline CDR1 and CDR2: LNHDA and SQIVND (reference sequence). Trimming took 1 base from V and 3 from J, leaving 9 bases between them. The CDR3 sequence is CASSIGTEYYGYTF. The CDR3 DNA follows: TGTGCCAGTAGTATAGGCACGGAGTACTATGGCTACACCTTC.

The V call is TRBV28, the J call TRBJ1-1; D might be TRBD1 (6 bases). The V and J ends lost 8 bases and 6 bases respectively, with 16 bases between them. Germline values: CDR1 MDHEN, CDR2 SYDVKM. This CDR3 has 13 residues. The CDR3 bases are TGTGCCAGCGGCAGGGGTGAATTGGCTGAAGCTTTCTTT. This gives the protein CASGRGELAEAFF.

This chain connects TRBV20-1 to TRBJ2-7; possible D gene TRBD2, 6 bases. Germline CDR1 and CDR2: DFQATT and SNEGSKA (reference sequence). CDR3 length equals 15 residues. The V gene lost 0 bases and the J gene lost 0 bases, with 12 bases spanning the gap. CDR3 sequence reads: CSARDGAGISYEQYF. In DNA, the CDR3 is TGCAGTGCTAGAGATGGGGCGGGGATCTCCTACGAGCAGTACTTC.

The chain has TRBV12-3 or TRBV12-4 and TRBJ2-4; the D is unclear. Trimming took 6 bases from V and 5 from J, leaving 5 bases between them. The CDR3 totals 11 residues. CDR3 loop: CASSRENIQYF. Here the CDR3 DNA reads TGTGCCAGCAGCCGGGAAAACATTCAGTACTTC.

The chain has TRBV11-1 and TRBJ1-1; D is ambiguous. CDR3 size: 15 residues. Germline V gives CDR1 SGHAT, CDR2 FQDESV (reference sequence). V was cut by 3 bases and J by 1 base, with 12 bases left in between. The CDR3 here is CASSFPQGGNTEAFF. The CDR3, as DNA: TGTGCCAGCAGCTTCCCGCAAGGCGGGAACACTGAAGCTTTCTTT.

The V gene is TRBV5-6, the J gene TRBJ2-3; TRBD2 matches 8 bases. The germline V gene encodes CDR1 SGHDT and CDR2 YYEEEE. The CDR3 length is 16 residues. Unmatched junction bases numbered 6, after V lost 1 base and J lost 2 bases. CDR3 region: CASSLPTSADTDTQYF. The CDR3 nucleotides are TGTGCCAGCAGCTTGCCGACTAGCGCCGACACAGATACGCAGTATTTT. The full variable domain, in which reference TRBV5-6 and TRBJ2-3 provide the parts outside the CDR3, is DAGVTQSPTHLIKTRGQQVTLRCSPKSGHDTVSWYQQALGQGPQFIFQYYEEEERQRGNFPDRFSGHQFPNYSSELNVNALLLGDSALYLCASSLPTSADTDTQYFGPGTRLTVL.

The V gene is TRBV7-9, the J gene TRBJ1-2, with unresolved D. Looked up from germline, CDR1 is SEHNR and CDR2 is FQNEAQ (reference sequence). The CDR3 spans 13 residues. Trimming shortened V by 6 bases and J by 7 bases, and 15 bases separated the two germline ends. CDR3 region: CASSPGTDSGYTF. Here the CDR3 DNA reads TGTGCCAGCAGTCCCGGCACGGATTCTGGCTACACCTTC. Supplemented by reference TRBV7-9 and TRBJ1-2, the full variable domain reads DTGVSQNPRHKITKRGQNVTFRCDPISEHNRLYWYRQTLGQGPEFLTYFQNEAQLEKSRLLSDRFSAERPKGSFSTLEIQRTEQGDSAMYLCASSPGTDSGYTFGSGTRLTVV.

In DNA form, the CDR3 reads TGTGCCAGCAGCCAACCAAAGTGGGGGAGTAGACAGGCCTCCTACGAGCAGTACTTC. Its protein product is CASSQPKWGSRQASYEQYF. This chain connects TRBV3-1 to TRBJ2-7; perhaps TRBD1 as D (6 bases). The germline CDR1 and CDR2 sequences are LGHDT and YNNKEL (reference sequence). V lost 2 bases to trimming and J lost 0 bases, with 23 bases between them. This CDR3 region has 19 residues.